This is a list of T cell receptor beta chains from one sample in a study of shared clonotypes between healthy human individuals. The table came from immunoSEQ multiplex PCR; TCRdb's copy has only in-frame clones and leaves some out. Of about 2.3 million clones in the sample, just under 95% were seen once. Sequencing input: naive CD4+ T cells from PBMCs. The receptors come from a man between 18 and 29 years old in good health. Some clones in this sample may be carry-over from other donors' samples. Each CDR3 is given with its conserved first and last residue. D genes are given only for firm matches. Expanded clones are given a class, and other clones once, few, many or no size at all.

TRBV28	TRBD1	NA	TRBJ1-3	TGTGCCAGCAGTTTGGGACAGGTGGTTGCTGGAAACACCATATATTTT	CASSLGQVVAGNTIYF
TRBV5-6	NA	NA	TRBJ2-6	TGTGCCAGCAGCGCACAGGGCTCTGGGGCCAACGTCCTGACTTTC	CASSAQGSGANVLTF
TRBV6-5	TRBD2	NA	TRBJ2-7	TGTGCCAGCAGGACTAGCGGGAAGTCGGGATACGAGCAGTACTTC	CASRTSGKSGYEQYF
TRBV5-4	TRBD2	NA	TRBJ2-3	TGTGCCAGCAGCCCAGCGGGGTTCACAGATACGCAGTATTTT	CASSPAGFTDTQYF
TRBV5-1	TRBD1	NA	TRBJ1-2	TGCGCCAGCAGCTTGGAAAGTGGGACAGCTGGTAGCACCTTC	CASSLESGTAGSTF
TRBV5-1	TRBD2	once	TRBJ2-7	TGCGCCAGCAGCCAACAGCGGGAGGGGTCCGAGCAGTACTTC	CASSQQREGSEQYF
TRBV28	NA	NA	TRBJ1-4	TGTGCCAGCGGAAAAGACAGCACCAATGAAAAACTGTTTTTT	CASGKDSTNEKLFF
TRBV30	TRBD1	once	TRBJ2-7	TGTGCCTGGAGTGTACGATGGGACAGCGAGCAGTACTTC	CAWSVRWDSEQYF
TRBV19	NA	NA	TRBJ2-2	TGTGCCAGTACCCACATCGGAGGCAAGGGGCTCCGTCCCGGCGGGGAGCTGTTTTTT	CASTHIGGKGLRPGGELFF
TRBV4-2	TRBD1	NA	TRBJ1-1	TGTGCCAGCAGCCAAGATTTGGCAGGGGGGCGTGAAGCTTTCTTT	CASSQDLAGGREAFF
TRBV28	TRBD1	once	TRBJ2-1	TGTGCCAGCGCTTTGGGGCAGGGGGCTGGCAATGAGCAGTTCTTC	CASALGQGAGNEQFF
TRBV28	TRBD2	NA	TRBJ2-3	TGTGCCAGCAGTTTAGCGGGAGGCCCGGATACGCAGTATTTT	CASSLAGGPDTQYF
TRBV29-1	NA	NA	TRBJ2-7	TGCAGCGTTGAAGGCGTTAGGGGGGCCAACGAGCAGTACTTC	CSVEGVRGANEQYF
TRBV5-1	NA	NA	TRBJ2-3	TGCGCCAGCAGCCCACTTGGGGGAGATACGCAGTATTTT	CASSPLGGDTQYF
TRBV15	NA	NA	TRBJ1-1	TGTGCCACCAGCTTGAAACCTGACCTGAAGGCTTTCTTT	CATSLKPDLKAFF
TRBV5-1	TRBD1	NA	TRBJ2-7	TGCGCCAGCAGCTTGGTGGGACAGGGGGTTGGGGCGCAGTACTTC	CASSLVGQGVGAQYF
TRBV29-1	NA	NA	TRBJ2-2	TGCAGCGCCGAGGGGCGGTCCACCGGGGAGCTGTTTTTT	CSAEGRSTGELFF
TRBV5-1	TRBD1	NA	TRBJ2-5	TGCGCCAGCAGCTTGACGGGGACAGGGGAAGAGACCCAGTACTTC	CASSLTGTGEETQYF
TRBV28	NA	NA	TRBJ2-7	TGTGCCAGCAGTTTATCGGGCCGGGGCAATAACTACGAGCAGTACTTC	CASSLSGRGNNYEQYF
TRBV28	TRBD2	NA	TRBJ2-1	TGTGCCAGCAGGACCCGACTAGCGGGAGGGCCGAACTACAATGAGCAGTTCTTC	CASRTRLAGGPNYNEQFF
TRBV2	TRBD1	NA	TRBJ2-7	TGTGCCAGCACTTGGGGGACAGGGGTCTACGAGCAGTACTTC	CASTWGTGVYEQYF
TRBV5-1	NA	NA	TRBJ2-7	TGCGCCAGCAGCAGCCAGGGGGGACAGGGGCCAGCGGGAGGGCCGTACGAGCAGTACTTC	CASSSQGGQGPAGGPYEQYF
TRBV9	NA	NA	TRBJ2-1	TGTGCCAGCAGCGTAGCGTCTCGCGCGTCCTACAATGAGCAGTTCTTC	CASSVASRASYNEQFF
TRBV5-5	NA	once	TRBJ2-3	TGTGCCAGCAGCTTGGACGTTAGCACAGATACGCAGTATTTT	CASSLDVSTDTQYF
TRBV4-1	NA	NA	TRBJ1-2	TGCGCCAGCAGCCAAGACCTGACCGGGCCCACTAACTATGGCTACACCTTC	CASSQDLTGPTNYGYTF
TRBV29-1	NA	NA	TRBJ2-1	TGCAGCGTTGATAGGGGAAGGACTATTGAGCAGTTCTTC	CSVDRGRTIEQFF
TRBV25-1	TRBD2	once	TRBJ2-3	TGTGCCAGCAGTGAATCGTCAACTCCCGGGAGGAGCACAGATACGCAGTATTTT	CASSESSTPGRSTDTQYF
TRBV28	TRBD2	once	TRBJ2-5	TGTGCCAGCAGTTTCCTACTAGCGGGAGGGCCCCAAGAGACCCAGTACTTC	CASSFLLAGGPQETQYF
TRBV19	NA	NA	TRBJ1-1	TGTGCCAGTAGTATTGAAGGGAACACTGAAGCTTTCTTT	CASSIEGNTEAFF
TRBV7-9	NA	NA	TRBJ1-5	TGTGCCAGCAGCTCCGGGGGCGATCAGCCCCAGCATTTT	CASSSGGDQPQHF
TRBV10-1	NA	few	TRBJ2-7	TGCGCCAGCAGTGTTGGGCTAGTCCCCTACGAGCAGTACTTC	CASSVGLVPYEQYF
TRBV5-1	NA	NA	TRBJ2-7	TGCGCCAGCAGCCTTGATGGGACAATCTCCTACGAGCAGTACTTC	CASSLDGTISYEQYF
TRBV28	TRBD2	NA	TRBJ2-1	TGTGCCAGCAGCCCAAATCGTCTAGCGGGGCTGAACAATGAGCAGTTCTTC	CASSPNRLAGLNNEQFF
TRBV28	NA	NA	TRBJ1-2	TGTGCCAGCAGTTCCCTAGTGGGCAACGGCTACACCTTC	CASSSLVGNGYTF
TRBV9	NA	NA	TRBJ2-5	TGTGCCAGCAACGTACAGGGCGGTATGGAGACCCAGTACTTC	CASNVQGGMETQYF
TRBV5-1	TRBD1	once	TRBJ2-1	TGCGCCAGCAGAGGGGACGGGACAGGGTACAATGAGCAGTTCTTC	CASRGDGTGYNEQFF
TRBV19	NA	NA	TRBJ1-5	TGTGCCAGTAGTATACGGGGGAGCGACAGCAATCAGCCCCAGCATTTT	CASSIRGSDSNQPQHF
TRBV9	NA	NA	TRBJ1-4	TGTGCCAGCAGCGTAGCTGGATCCAATGAAAAACTGTTTTTT	CASSVAGSNEKLFF
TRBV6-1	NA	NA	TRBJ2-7	TGTGCCAGCAGAACCCCGGGACCTACCTACGAGCAGTACTTC	CASRTPGPTYEQYF
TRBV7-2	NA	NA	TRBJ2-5	TGTGCCAGCAGCTTGAAGGGGATGGAGACCCAGTACTTC	CASSLKGMETQYF